A selection of T cell receptor beta chains follows, all from one sample in a study of tumor-infiltrating lymphocytes in primary liver carcinoma. MiXCR was run by TCRdb on the multiplex PCR reads, yielding one entry per CDR3 protein. The sample consists of some 20,000 distinct CDR3 sequences, approximately 79% of them appearing once. The sequenced sample consisted of liver tumor tissue from sampling region 4. The origin of the receptors is a woman aged 30 to 39 with primary liver carcinoma and hepatitis B virus infection. The CDR3 runs from the conserved cysteine through the conserved F or W. Each record gives: D gene, clone size, J gene, V gene, CDR3 DNA, CDR3 protein. D genes are given only for firm matches. Size is stated for part of the rows, as once, few or many counts, or as a class when the clone is expanded.

-	-	TRBJ1-2	TRBV11-3	TGTGCCAGCAGCCCAACTACAGCGGCTATATACTTC	CASSPTTAAIYF
TRBD2	-	TRBJ2-1	TRBV11-3	TGTGCCGGCACTAGCGAGAGCGGGAATGAGCAGTTCTTC	CAGTSESGNEQFF
TRBD1	many	TRBJ2-7	TRBV11-2	TGTGCCAGCAGCTTGGCCCGGGACAGGCAGTACTTC	CASSLARDRQYF
TRBD1	-	TRBJ1-5	TRBV5-5	TGTGCCAGCTGTCAGGACAGGGGGATTCATCAGTCCAAGCATTTT	CASCQDRGIHQSKHF
-	once	TRBJ1-2	TRBV5-4	TGTGCCAACAGCCCATTACACGACTATGGTTACACCTTC	CANSPLHDYGYTF
-	-	TRBJ2-1	TRBV30	TGTGCCTGGAGTAAAGGACTTTCTCACAATGAGCAGTTCTTC	CAWSKGLSHNEQFF
-	large	TRBJ2-1	TRBV29-1	TGCAGCGTTGTCGGGTTAATAGGTTACAATGAGCAGTTCTTC	CSVVGLIGYNEQFF
-	many	TRBJ1-5	TRBV30	TGTGCCTGGAGTGTTGGAGGGAATCAGCCCCAGCATTTT	CAWSVGGNQPQHF
-	many	TRBJ2-3	TRBV28	TGTGCCAGCAGTCCTTATTCCCATTTAGGTACGCAGTATTTT	CASSPYSHLGTQYF
-	-	TRBJ2-1	TRBV4-3	TGCGCCAGCTGCCAAGGTGCGGGAAGCTCCTACAATGAGGAGTTCTTC	CASCQGAGSSYNEEFF
TRBD2	-	TRBJ2-3	TRBV4-3	TGCGCCAGGAGCCAAGAAAGTCTAGCGGGAGGACCAACAGATACGCAATATTTT	CARSQESLAGGPTDTQYF
-	-	TRBJ2-3	TRBV24-1	TGTGCCACCATTTATGCTATCGGGACGGTGACTCAGTATTTT	CATIYAIGTVTQYF
TRBD2	once	TRBJ2-3	TRBV4-3	TGCGCCAGCAGCCAAAGTCTTGCGGGAGCCAGGCATGCGCAGTATTTT	CASSQSLAGARHAQYF
-	few	TRBJ1-1	TRBV20-1	TGCAGTGCTAGAGAATTTGGGACACCGAGCACTGAAGCTTTCTTT	CSAREFGTPSTEAFF
-	-	TRBJ1-1	TRBV29-1	TGCAGCGTCGAGGCAGGGAGCACTGAAACTCTCTTT	CSVEAGSTETLF
-	-	TRBJ1-1	TRBV5-5	TGTGCCAGCAGCTTAGAGATATGGGCTGAGGCTTCCTTT	CASSLEIWAEASF
-	-	TRBJ2-3	TRBV29-1	TGCAGCCCTCGCTCAGAAAACGTTGCAGATACTCAGTATTTT	CSPRSENVADTQYF
-	medium-sized	TRBJ2-7	TRBV12-3/TRBV12-4	TGTGCCAGCAGCCCTCCCATAGGGTACGAGCAGTACTTC	CASSPPIGYEQYF
-	large	TRBJ1-1	TRBV4-2	TGTGCCAGCAGCCCCGTCGAGGGGAGAGGGAACACTGAAGCTTTCTTT	CASSPVEGRGNTEAFF
TRBD2	many	TRBJ2-7	TRBV12-3/TRBV12-4	TGTGCCAGCAGTTCGGGGGGAGTATCCTACGAGCAGTACTTC	CASSSGGVSYEQYF
TRBD2	-	TRBJ2-2	TRBV7-4	TGTGCCAGCAGCTCCCTGACTAGCGGTAACATCGCGGAGCTGTTTTTT	CASSSLTSGNIAELFF
-	few	TRBJ2-5	TRBV24-1	TGTGCCACCAGTGATTCCTCAGGGGTATGGACCCAGTACTTC	CATSDSSGVWTQYF
-	-	TRBJ1-5	TRBV28	TGTGCCACCAGGCGGGGCCCGGATGGTCCCCAGCATTTT	CATRRGPDGPQHF
-	few	TRBJ2-2	TRBV7-4	TGTGCCAGCAGCTCCCTGACTTGCGGTAACACCGAGGAGTTGTTTTTT	CASSSLTCGNTEELFF
TRBD2	-	TRBJ2-4	TRBV5-5	TGTGCCAACAGCTTAGTAGGAATGAGGGAGGGGTCGGATATTCAGAATTTC	CANSLVGMREGSDIQNF
TRBD2	-	TRBJ2-2	TRBV6-5	TGTGCCAGCCAGGGGCTAGCGGGAGTGGTTCGTGGGGAGCTGTTTTTT	CASQGLAGVVRGELFF
-	-	TRBJ2-1	TRBV12-3/TRBV12-4	TGTGCCAGCAGCCTGTCCGGGACAAGCGAAGTTGAGCAGTTCTTC	CASSLSGTSEVEQFF
-	-	TRBJ2-2	TRBV28	TGTGCCAGCAGGGCAGGGCATCTTACCGTGGAGCTGTTTTTT	CASRAGHLTVELFF
-	many	TRBJ1-2	TRBV9	TGTGCCAGCAGCGTAGGCGACGGACCTTATGGCTACACCTTC	CASSVGDGPYGYTF